The 29 T cell receptor beta chains reported below all come from one sample, sequenced in a study of cytomegalovirus exposure and HLA in healthy donors. Sequencing was performed with immunoSEQ multiplex PCR; in TCRdb, only in-frame clones are kept and a portion is missing. This repertoire shows 200,000 to 250,000 clones, around 87% found once; its top ten account for 2.6%. Sequencing was performed on PBMCs. These receptors came from a man between 18 and 35 years old in good health and CMV-seronegative.

This clone turned up a few times. Distinct nucleotide sequences in the sample also encode this CDR3. J is TRBJ1-2 and V is TRBV6-5; D is unresolved. The CDR3 is made up of 14 amino acids. The V gene lost 0 bases and the J gene lost 3 bases, with 8 bases spanning the gap. In germline, CDR1 is MNHEY, CDR2 SVGAGI. The CDR3 DNA follows: TGTGCCAGCAGTTACTCGGCTGGGCACTATGGCTACACCTTC. Protein product: CASSYSAGHYGYTF.

V and J are TRBV7-8 and TRBJ1-1, with 10 bases identical to TRBD1. The germline V gene has CDR1 SGHVS and CDR2 FQNEAQ. J was trimmed by 7 bases and V by 5 bases; bases with no gene match: 10. The CDR3 runs 15 residues. CDR3 sequence: CASSPLGGQGFEAFF. In nucleotides, the CDR3 is TGTGCCAGCAGCCCCCTCGGGGGACAGGGGTTTGAAGCTTTCTTT.

DNA for the CDR3: TGTGCCAGCAGTACGGGGGGTTGGAACACCGGGGAGCTGTTTTTT. It codes for CASSTGGWNTGELFF. This chain links TRBV28 with TRBJ2-2; TRBD2 agrees at 7 bases. CDR1 is MDHEN and CDR2 is SYDVKM in the germline V gene. The junction had 4 bases not matched to a gene; V was cut back by 5 bases and J by 1 base. The CDR3 is made up of 15 amino acids.

The J gene is TRBJ2-1, the V gene TRBV5-1; D is perhaps TRBD2 (5 bases). Germline-derived CDR1 and CDR2 are SGHRS and YFSETQ. V was trimmed by 5 bases and J by 9 bases, leaving 9 bases between them. This CDR3 is 11 amino acids long. CDR3: CASREEGEQFF. The DNA for the CDR3 is TGCGCCAGCAGGGAAGAGGGTGAGCAGTTCTTC. Variable domain in full (rest from reference TRBV5-1 and TRBJ2-1): KAGVTQTPRYLIKTRGQQVTLSCSPISGHRSVSWYQQTPGQGLQFLFEYFSETQRNKGNFPGRFSGRQFSNSRSEMNVSTLELGDSALYLCASREEGEQFFGPGTRLTVL.

The chain links TRBV9 to TRBJ2-1; D gene unclear. Germline V gene lookup returns CDR1 SGDLS and CDR2 YYNGEE. The V and J ends lost 7 bases and 9 bases respectively, with 14 bases between them. The CDR3 is made up of 12 amino acids. DNA of the CDR3: TGTGCCAGCGGTGTAGTTTCCAGTGAGCAGTTCTTC. As protein: CASGVVSSEQFF.

The chain has TRBV4-3 and TRBJ2-7; no firm D call. Per germline, CDR1 LGHNA and CDR2 YSLEER. The CDR3 covers 16 residues. V was cut by 3 bases and J by 3 bases, with 18 bases left in between. CDR3 sequence reads: CASSQSPGPTNYEQYF. The CDR3 coding sequence is TGCGCCAGCAGCCAGTCCCCGGGTCCCACAAACTACGAGCAGTACTTC.

The J gene is TRBJ2-3, the V gene TRBV5-1, with 8 bases matching TRBD2. Trimming cost V 4 bases and J 0 bases; bases outside gene matches: 1. CDR1 and CDR2 from the germline V gene are SGHRS and YFSETQ. CDR3 size: 14 residues. CDR3 DNA sequence: TGCGCCAGCAGCCCTAGCGGGAGCACAGATACGCAGTATTTT. Translating it yields CASSPSGSTDTQYF. Complete variable domain (other parts from reference TRBV5-1 and TRBJ2-3): KAGVTQTPRYLIKTRGQQVTLSCSPISGHRSVSWYQQTPGQGLQFLFEYFSETQRNKGNFPGRFSGRQFSNSRSEMNVSTLELGDSALYLCASSPSGSTDTQYFGPGTRLTVL.

This clone was seen more than once but under ten times. The chain employs TRBV4-1 and TRBJ1-6; D not resolved. The CDR3 covers 13 residues. Germline values: CDR1 MGHRA, CDR2 YSYEKL. Trimming left V 1 base short and J 9 bases short, with 7 bases between. The CDR3, as DNA: TGCGCCAGCAGCCAAGTAGTACCTTCACCCCTCCACTTT. Protein: CASSQVVPSPLHF.

The chain uses TRBV29-1 and TRBJ1-6, with D possibly being TRBD1 (5 bases). This CDR3 has 13 residues. V dropped 6 bases and J dropped 10 bases, with 16 bases sitting between them. Germline lookup yields CDR1 SQVTM and CDR2 ANQGSEA. The CDR3 DNA follows: TGCAGCGTGCGAACAGGAGTTGAATCACCCCTCCACTTT. Its translation is CSVRTGVESPLHF.

The V gene is TRBV4-1, the J gene TRBJ1-5; TRBD1 aligns across 11 bases. Trimming took 1 base from V and 5 from J; bases not matched to a gene: 4. Germline V gives CDR1 MGHRA, CDR2 YSYEKL. The CDR3 runs to 16 residues. Here the CDR3 reads CASSQGDRGNDQPQHF. DNA for the CDR3: TGCGCCAGCAGCCAAGGGGACAGGGGGAATGATCAGCCCCAGCATTTT.

This rearrangement joins TRBV28 to TRBJ1-5; no clear D gene. Germline loops: CDR1 MDHEN, CDR2 SYDVKM. The germline V and J ends were trimmed by 6 bases and 2 bases, with 8 bases remaining between them. The CDR3 covers 13 residues. The CDR3 sequence is CASRGGGNQPQHF. The CDR3 DNA sequence: TGTGCCAGCAGGGGAGGTGGCAATCAGCCCCAGCATTTT.

This sequence joins TRBV30 and TRBJ2-4, with D maybe TRBD2 (5 bases). Trimming took off 1 base at V and 7 bases at J, with 11 bases between the two ends. Germline CDR1 GTSNPN, CDR2 SVGIG (reference sequence). The CDR3 is 13 amino acids. The CDR3 reads CAWSAGSRNIQYF. CDR3 bases: TGTGCCTGGAGTGCGGGGAGCCGGAACATTCAGTACTTC. Drawing the rest from reference TRBV30 and TRBJ2-4, the complete variable domain is SQTIHQWPATLVQPVGSPLSLECTVEGTSNPNLYWYRQAAGRGLQLLFYSVGIGQISSEVPQNLSASRPQDRQFILSSKKLLLSDSGFYLCAWSAGSRNIQYFGAGTRLSVL.

V is TRBV28 and J is TRBJ2-7; 15 nucleotides match TRBD2. Germline CDR1 reads MDHEN; CDR2 reads SYDVKM. J lost 6 bases, V lost 6 bases, and 6 bases had no gene match. The CDR3 runs 15 residues. This chain's CDR3 is CASRRGTSGRREQYF. CDR3 in DNA: TGTGCCAGCAGACGGGGGACTAGCGGGAGGCGCGAGCAGTACTTC. The full variable domain, its missing parts supplied by reference TRBV28 and TRBJ2-7, is DVKVTQSSRYLVKRTGEKVFLECVQDMDHENMFWYRQDPGLGLRLIYFSYDVKMKEKGDIPEGYSVSREKKERFSLILESASTNQTSMYLCASRRGTSGRREQYFGPGTRLTVT.

The chain employs TRBV5-1 and TRBJ2-3; D is unclear. Between the trimmed V and J ends, which lost 0 bases and 6 bases, there was a span of 11 bases. The CDR3 totals 14 residues. Germline CDR1 is SGHRS and CDR2 is YFSETQ. The CDR3 loop is CASSLVSKLDTQYF. The CDR3 coding sequence is TGCGCCAGCAGCTTGGTTTCTAAGCTGGATACGCAGTATTTT.

V gene TRBV27 combines with J gene TRBJ1-2, with D maybe TRBD1 (5 bases). Trimming took off 6 bases at V and 1 base at J, with 15 bases between the two ends. The V gene's germline CDR1 is MNHEY and CDR2 SMNVEV (reference sequence). The CDR3 totals 15 residues. The CDR3 nucleotides read TGTGCCAGCAGGGGGGGGGAGGGGCGTAACTATGGCTACACCTTC. It codes for CASRGGEGRNYGYTF.

The V gene is TRBV10-3, the J gene TRBJ1-1; D might be TRBD1 (5 bases). The ends were cut back, 2 bases at V and 6 bases at J, with 10 bases in the middle. The CDR3 length is 13 residues. The V gene's germline CDR1 is ENHRY and CDR2 SYGVKD. The chain's CDR3 is CAISEGGGAEAFF. The DNA of the CDR3 is TGTGCCATCAGTGAGGGGGGGGGAGCTGAAGCTTTCTTT.

The CDR3 DNA sequence: TGTGCCAGTAGTGAGGGGGTAGGGGCCGCCTACGAGCAGTACTTC. It yields the protein CASSEGVGAAYEQYF. The chain recombines TRBV19 with TRBJ2-7, with a weak D call TRBD1 (6 bases). The CDR3 covers 15 residues. Germline lookup yields CDR1 LNHDA and CDR2 SQIVND (reference sequence). Trimming left V 5 bases short and J 2 bases short, with 16 bases between.

The chain carries TRBV5-1 and TRBJ2-2; TRBD1 matches 12 bases. V was clipped by 0 bases and J by 6 bases; unmatched bases: 9. CDR3 size: 18 residues. Per the germline V gene, CDR1 is SGHRS and CDR2 is YFSETQ. Here the CDR3 reads CASSLDGTGGPRAGELFF. The DNA of the CDR3 is TGCGCCAGCAGCTTGGACGGGACAGGGGGCCCCCGGGCCGGGGAGCTGTTTTTT. The variable domain in full, completed from reference TRBV5-1 and TRBJ2-2, reads KAGVTQTPRYLIKTRGQQVTLSCSPISGHRSVSWYQQTPGQGLQFLFEYFSETQRNKGNFPGRFSGRQFSNSRSEMNVSTLELGDSALYLCASSLDGTGGPRAGELFFGEGSRLTVL.

V is TRBV4-2 and J is TRBJ2-3; tentatively, D is TRBD1 (5 bases). CDR1 LGHNA and CDR2 YNFKEQ come from the germline V gene. This CDR3 contains 15 residues. Trimming stripped 1 base from V and 3 bases from J, with 11 bases between. CDR3 DNA sequence: TGTGCCAGCAGCCAAGGGGCAGGGCCTACAGATACGCAGTATTTT. Translating gives CASSQGAGPTDTQYF.

The gene calls are TRBV7-2 and TRBJ1-1; tentatively, D is TRBD1 (5 bases). Germline V CDR1 and CDR2: SGHTA, FQGNSA. CDR3 length equals 15 residues. The V end lost 1 base, the J end lost 5 bases, and 14 bases lay between the germline ends. CDR3 in amino acids: CASSLVQGGRTEAFF. The CDR3 DNA sequence: TGTGCCAGCAGCTTAGTTCAGGGAGGGAGGACTGAAGCTTTCTTT. Complete variable domain (other parts from reference TRBV7-2 and TRBJ1-1): GAGVSQSPSNKVTEKGKDVELRCDPISGHTALYWYRQSLGQGLEFLIYFQGNSAPDKSGLPSDRFSAERTGGSVSTLTIQRTQQEDSAVYLCASSLVQGGRTEAFFGQGTRLTVV.

This clone was detected only once. This rearrangement joins TRBV29-1 to TRBJ1-2, with a weak D call TRBD1 (6 bases). The CDR3 length is 11 residues. Deletions cut 5 bases from V and 8 bases from J, with 12 bases between. Germline values: CDR1 SQVTM, CDR2 ANQGSEA. This CDR3 reads CSVWTEGGYTF. The CDR3 coding sequence is TGCAGCGTTTGGACAGAAGGAGGCTACACCTTC.

The CDR3 here is CASSLGLSYEQYF. CDR3 sequence (DNA): TGTGCCAGCAGCTTGGGGCTCTCCTACGAGCAGTACTTC. The chain carries TRBV7-8 and TRBJ2-7, with TRBD1 as a possible D gene (5 bases). CDR1 is SGHVS, CDR2 FQNEAQ, per germline. The length of the CDR3 is 13 residues. The V end lost 3 bases, the J end lost 0 bases, and 6 bases lay between the germline ends.

The chain has TRBV18 and TRBJ1-6; D is possibly TRBD1 (6 bases). The CDR3 runs 15 residues. Germline V CDR1 and CDR2: KGHSH, LQKENI. Between the trimmed V and J ends, which lost 4 bases and 5 bases, there was a span of 12 bases. The CDR3 region has the DNA TGTGCCAGCTCACGACAGCAGGGGAATAATTCACCCCTCCACTTT. This gives the protein CASSRQQGNNSPLHF.

CDR3: CSVEMDRDYEQYF. As DNA, the CDR3 is TGCAGCGTTGAAATGGACAGGGACTACGAGCAGTACTTC. This chain uses TRBV29-1 with TRBJ2-7, with TRBD1 identical over 8 bases. The CDR3 runs 13 residues. Germline V gene lookup returns CDR1 SQVTM and CDR2 ANQGSEA. J lost 3 bases, V lost 2 bases, and 3 bases had no gene match.

The gene calls are TRBV11-2 and TRBJ2-7; 14 bases are a match to TRBD2. Germline V gives CDR1 SGHAT, CDR2 FQNNGV. The CDR3 has 18 residues. V was pared by 1 base and J by 2 bases, with 7 bases of the junction left unmatched. CDR3 sequence (DNA): TGTGCCAGCAGCTTAGTAGGGACTAGCGGGAGCGGACCCTACGAGCAGTACTTC. Protein sequence: CASSLVGTSGSGPYEQYF.

In this sample, this clone turned up once. This chain uses TRBV28 with TRBJ1-5; D is unclear. CDR3 size: 12 residues. Germline CDR1 is MDHEN and CDR2 is SYDVKM. V was shortened by 2 bases and J by 7 bases, with 6 bases between the two germline ends. The CDR3 DNA sequence: TGTGCCAGCAGTTTACGGGTGCAGCCCCAGCATTTT. Residues: CASSLRVQPQHF.

The chain couples TRBV4-3 to TRBJ2-7, with D possibly matching TRBD2 (5 bases). The CDR3 length is 15 residues. Trimming cost V 3 bases and J 3 bases, with 15 bases left between them. Germline V gene lookup returns CDR1 LGHNA and CDR2 YSLEER. The CDR3 here is CASSQELDPLYEQYF. For the CDR3, the DNA is TGCGCCAGCAGCCAGGAACTAGATCCCCTCTACGAGCAGTACTTC.

The chain recombines TRBV27 with TRBJ1-3, with D possibly TRBD1 on 6 matching bases. The V end lost 5 bases, the J end lost 0 bases, and 11 bases lay between the germline ends. Germline CDR1 reads MNHEY; CDR2 reads SMNVEV (reference sequence). CDR3 size: 15 residues. The CDR3 bases are TGTGCCAGCAGTCCGGGGACATTCTCTGGAAACACCATATATTTT. Protein product: CASSPGTFSGNTIYF.

A single count supports this clone. This chain uses TRBV9 with TRBJ2-2, with 7 nucleotides matching TRBD1. The CDR3 covers 15 residues. Germline V gives CDR1 SGDLS, CDR2 YYNGEE. V lost 3 bases, J lost 3 bases, and 5 bases stayed unmatched. The CDR3 here is CASSDGQGDTGELFF. CDR3 coding DNA: TGTGCCAGCAGCGACGGGCAGGGGGACACCGGGGAGCTGTTTTTT.